What follows is one T cell receptor beta chain and its context. No antigen is known for it. The junction had 10 bases not matched to a gene; V was cut back by 9 bases and J by 12 bases. Germline CDR1 and CDR2: SNHLY and FYNNEI. The CDR3 runs to 12 residues. Assay used: immunoSEQ multiplex PCR; TCRdb lists only in-frame clones, some missing. The table includes about 73,000 clones, approximately 90% detected once. This sample is part of a study of OX40 agonist ivuxolimab in advanced cancers. Study-wide results and limits: Clones of CD4+ and CD8+ blood T cells grew by week 6 at doses of 0.1 to 3.0 mg/kg.

The chain carries TRBV2 and TRBJ2-1; 8 nucleotides match TRBD2. This specimen consisted of CD4+ or CD8+ T cells sorted from blood, obtained in a trial of the OX40 agonist ivuxolimab. The TCR sequence derives from an adult with an advanced solid tumor such as melanoma, head and neck, liver or kidney cancer. The CDR3 loop is CASKIAGSGQFF. The DNA of the CDR3 is TGTGCCAGTAAAATAGCGGGATCGGGGCAGTTCTTC.